This T cell receptor beta chain emerged from a study of T cell responses to AZD1222 COVID-19 vaccine (TCRdb year 2021). Background on the whole study: TCR sequencing was performed for about 250 trial participants, of whom 207 were given two doses of AZD1222 and some 25 were given two doses of MenACWY control vaccine. Enrollment into the trials was organized by age into subgroups of 18-55, 56-69 and 70-plus years, and those subgroups contained roughly 150, 30 and 60 TCR-sequenced participants, respectively. Study-wide findings and limitations: Vaccine-associated CD4 TCRs spanned the whole spike protein, with dominant responses in regions 160-218 and 743-854. Spike-specific TCR breadth and depth rose significantly after two AZD1222 doses compared with day 0 and with MenACWY recipients. The 56-69-year group was small, and its depth increase did not reach significance, likely because of low power. Conclusions about previously exposed vaccinees are limited, since just a handful of AZD1222 recipients were seropositive for SARS-CoV-2 at baseline. No day 14 peak-response samples were available, so repertoires were characterized only after the peak T cell response. Participants were mostly white British, with more females than males. The authors suggested clonal diversity may have been underestimated. Reportedly, close to half of the unique spike-specific TCRs recognized epitopes lying outside the regions that are mutated in the B.1.351 and B.1.1.7 variants.

The CDR3 regions of human TCRbeta chains were subjected to immunosequencing. The published analysis was carried out like this. TCRs in the repertoires were matched against a reference library of SARS-CoV-2-specific TCRs that had been generated with the MIRA antigen-specificity platform. Breadth was defined as the fraction of unique TCRs that were SARS-CoV-2-associated. Depth was defined as the fraction of total T cells that were SARS-CoV-2-associated. Using the MIRA data, each spike-specific TCR was assigned both to the spike region to which the TCR was reactive and to a CD4 or CD8 class. Log10-transformed breadth and depth values were compared by one-way ANOVA with Sidak's multiple comparisons tests. TCRdb's version of the immuneACCESS table is confined to in-frame rearrangements and falls short of the full clone set. An unresolved V gene accounts for under half of the shortfall where checked; the remainder is of unknown origin. Clone size and V and J calls were adopted from that table, with D and trimming inferred from the DNA. The sample profile shows about 200,000 clones; approximately 93% of them were found once. Less than 1.2% of the sample comes from the top ten.

Trimming takes 2 bases from V and 5 bases from J, and the germline ends sit 10 bases apart. The CDR3 spans 13 residues, from the cysteine through the phenylalanine. This entry keeps only the CDR3 DNA: 39 bases, framed from base 1. Read against the paper, the sample's time point label means: about 28 days (+/-7) after the second vaccine dose. AZD1222 recipients with second doses at about 4 weeks or about 12 weeks were pooled, because spike-specific TCR depth and breadth did not differ between schedules. Vaccinee samples came from UK trials COV001 and COV002, including a single-blind randomized controlled phase 2/3 trial of AZD1222 (ChAdOx1 nCoV-19) in healthy adults. For TCRbeta chain sequencing, PBMC samples were collected from trial participants at day 0 and at day 28 after the second dose. This clone was observed a single time. The specificity of this receptor is unknown. Base qualities are not provided; no much larger clone lies one nucleotide away.

The chain joins TRBV12-3 or TRBV12-4 to TRBJ2-7; the D gene is unclear. The origin of this receptor is an adult who received the AZD1222 COVID-19 vaccine. The sample in question was peripheral blood, obtained 28 days after the second AZD1222 dose. This receptor has the CDR3 CASSLWGTNEQYF. The base sequence is TGTGCCAGCAGTTTATGGGGTACTAACGAGCAGTACTTC.